A single sample gave rise to the 32 T cell receptor beta chains below, sequenced in a study of cytomegalovirus exposure and HLA in healthy donors. The PCR made use of 60 Vbeta and 13 Jbeta primers. The table came from immunoSEQ multiplex PCR; TCRdb's copy has only in-frame clones and leaves some out. This repertoire shows approximately 59,000 clones, 65% to 80% found once; its top ten account for 17%. Sequenced: PBMCs. The receptors were sampled from a middle-aged man in good health and CMV-seropositive.

The CDR3 DNA reads as TGTGCCAGTAGTATACCCCTCAGCGGGGGGCCGAATGAGCAGTTCTTC. Residues: CASSIPLSGGPNEQFF. The V call is TRBV19, the J call TRBJ2-1, with TRBD2 matching over 9 bases. The CDR3 length is 16 residues. The V gene end was trimmed by 2 bases and the J gene end by 7 bases; junction bases not matched to a gene: 9. Germline loops: CDR1 LNHDA, CDR2 SQIVND (reference sequence).

This chain connects TRBV18 to TRBJ2-3; the D gene is possibly TRBD1 (6 bases). This CDR3 region has 18 residues. The V and J ends lost 0 bases and 6 bases respectively, with 22 bases between them. Germline assignment: CDR1 KGHSH and CDR2 LQKENI. CDR3 amino acids: CASSPPIDRWPGSDTQYF. For the CDR3, the DNA is TGTGCCAGCTCACCACCGATCGACAGGTGGCCAGGGTCGGATACGCAGTATTTT.

This clone turned up a few times. The rearrangement links TRBV29-1 to TRBJ1-2; 9 bases agree with TRBD1. The germline CDR1 and CDR2 sequences are SQVTM and ANQGSEA. V was pared by 7 bases and J by 6 bases, with 9 bases of the junction left unmatched. The CDR3 spans 13 residues. CDR3 DNA sequence: TGCAGCGCGGACAGGGGCGGAATCCATGGCTACACCTTC. The encoded protein is CSADRGGIHGYTF.

The chain recombines TRBV6-6 with TRBJ2-1; a possible D gene is TRBD2 (5 bases). Trimming removed 7 bases at V and 0 bases at J, with 13 bases between. The CDR3 totals 15 residues. Per germline, CDR1 MNHNY and CDR2 SVGAGI (reference sequence). This chain's CDR3 is CASNQLGPSYNEQFF. For the CDR3, the DNA is TGTGCCAGCAATCAACTAGGGCCCTCCTACAATGAGCAGTTCTTC.

The gene calls are TRBV5-6 and TRBJ2-7, with TRBD2 matching 8 bases. CDR3 size: 14 residues. The V gene end was trimmed by 5 bases and the J gene end by 0 bases; junction bases not matched to a gene: 4. Germline V gives CDR1 SGHDT, CDR2 YYEEEE. Here the CDR3 DNA reads TGTGCCAGCAGACGAAGCGGGAGCTCCTACGAGCAGTACTTC. Translation gives CASRRSGSSYEQYF.

This clone was counted between two and nine times. The junction departs from the called germline gene at one end, perhaps through a read error. The chain combines TRBV11-3 with TRBJ2-5; D might be TRBD2 (7 bases). The CDR3 is made up of 12 amino acids. Germline CDR1 reads SGHNT; CDR2 reads YENEEA. The CDR3 DNA reads TGTGCCAGCAGCCCAGGAGGGGGAGGGGGAAACTTC. Translation gives CASSPGGGGGNF.

This chain connects TRBV7-9 to TRBJ2-2; TRBD2 matches 7 bases. CDR3 length equals 15 residues. Trimming cost V 5 bases and J 6 bases; bases outside gene matches: 9. Germline CDR1 SEHNR, CDR2 FQNEAQ (reference sequence). In nucleotides, the CDR3 is TGTGCCAGCAGCGAACAGCGGGATGGGTCCGGGGAGCTGTTTTTT. It yields the protein CASSEQRDGSGELFF.

The rearrangement links TRBV30 to TRBJ1-1; a possible D gene is TRBD1 (5 bases). From germline, CDR1 is GTSNPN and CDR2 SVGIG (reference sequence). CDR3 size: 14 residues. V gave up 4 bases and J gave up 1 base, with 13 bases separating them. CDR3: CAWIYPGGNTEAFF. The CDR3 DNA reads TGTGCCTGGATCTATCCGGGGGGGAACACTGAAGCTTTCTTT.

Only a few counts were recorded for this clone. This sample also contains other DNA sequences that code for the same CDR3. This chain joins TRBV25-1 and TRBJ2-5; 7 nucleotides align to TRBD2. The V and J ends lost 1 base and 1 base, in that order; junction bases with no gene match: 3. The CDR3 is 15 amino acids. Germline lookup yields CDR1 MGHDK and CDR2 SYGVNS. This chain's CDR3 is CASSEWRTSQETQYF. The CDR3 nucleotides read TGTGCCAGCAGTGAATGGAGGACTAGCCAAGAGACCCAGTACTTC.

The rearrangement joins TRBV7-9 to TRBJ2-2; 8 nucleotides align to TRBD1. Germline values: CDR1 SEHNR, CDR2 FQNEAQ (reference sequence). The trim removed 5 bases at V and 4 bases at J, leaving 6 bases unmatched. There are 15 residues in the CDR3. The CDR3 nucleotides read TGTGCCAGCAGCCCCGTTGGGACAGGCACCGGGGAGCTGTTTTTT. Translated, it gives CASSPVGTGTGELFF.

The V call is TRBV14, the J call TRBJ2-7; 10 bases map to TRBD1. In germline, CDR1 is SGHDN, CDR2 FVKESK. Trimming removed 6 bases from V and 7 bases from J; junction bases left unmatched: 9. The CDR3 covers 14 residues. The CDR3 bases are TGTGCCAGCAGTCCCGGGACAGGGGTGAGGGAGCAGTACTTC. Translated: CASSPGTGVREQYF.

This clone appeared a few times. The J gene is TRBJ2-5, the V gene TRBV7-9; 10 nucleotides align to TRBD1. This CDR3 region has 16 residues. Germline loops: CDR1 SEHNR, CDR2 FQNEAQ (reference sequence). V gave up 4 bases and J gave up 5 bases; unmatched junction bases: 10. Written as DNA, the CDR3 is TGTGCCAGCAGCTGGCTACGACAGGGGGCGTATGAGACCCAGTACTTC. This gives the protein CASSWLRQGAYETQYF.

The rearrangement links TRBV21-1 to TRBJ2-2; the table gives TRBD2 as D, unverified against the DNA. TRBV21-1 is a known pseudogene. The CDR3 spans 12 residues. CDR3 amino acids: CASSSYPGELFF. The CDR3 DNA reads TGTGCCAGCAGCAGCTATCCCGGGGAGCTGTTTTTT.

In this sample, this clone turned up once. The chain employs TRBV5-1 and TRBJ2-7; TRBD2 might be the D (6 bases). The CDR3 contains 13 residues. The V end was cut by 7 bases, the J end by 3 bases, with 14 bases between. Germline V gives CDR1 SGHRS, CDR2 YFSETQ. CDR3 DNA sequence: TGCGCCAGCGGAAGGGACTTATACTACGAGCAGTACTTC. Translated, it gives CASGRDLYYEQYF.

The CDR3 nucleotides are TGTGCCAGCAGCGAATATGGGGGGAGTGAGCAGTTCTTC. Translation: CASSEYGGSEQFF. This sequence joins TRBV13 and TRBJ2-1, with a tentative D call TRBD2 (6 bases). The CDR3 totals 13 residues. The V and J ends lost 5 bases and 9 bases respectively, with 14 bases between them. Germline V lookup: CDR1 PRHDT, CDR2 FYEKMQ (reference sequence). Supplemented by reference TRBV13 and TRBJ2-1, the full variable domain reads AAGVIQSPRHLIKEKRETATLKCYPIPRHDTVYWYQQGPGQDPQFLISFYEKMQSDKGSIPDRFSAQQFSDYHSELNMSSLELGDSALYFCASSEYGGSEQFFGPGTRLTVL.

The rearrangement links TRBV27 to TRBJ1-1; 8 bases map to TRBD1. CDR1 is MNHEY, CDR2 SMNVEV, per germline (reference sequence). J lost 2 bases, V lost 6 bases, and 2 bases had no gene match. The CDR3 has 13 amino acids. The CDR3 nucleotides read TGTGCCAGCAGAGACAGGGGAAACACTGAAGCTTTCTTT. This codes for CASRDRGNTEAFF.

This chain uses TRBV10-3 with TRBJ2-1; D not resolved. V was pared by 2 bases and J by 7 bases, with 6 bases between. CDR3 length: 12 amino acids. Germline V gene data show CDR1 as ENHRY and CDR2 as SYGVKD. CDR3 bases: TGTGCCATCAGTGAGGAACTAAATGAGCAGTTCTTC. Encoded protein: CAISEELNEQFF.

The V and J genes are TRBV5-4 and TRBJ2-2, with TRBD1 matching over 7 bases. The V gene end was trimmed by 4 bases and the J gene end by 7 bases; junction bases not matched to a gene: 10. The CDR3 has 15 residues. CDR1 and CDR2 from the germline V gene are SGHNT and YYREEE (reference sequence). In DNA, the CDR3 is TGTGCCAGCAGCCCTGTAGGGGGCGTTGGCGGGGAGCTGTTTTTT. Its translation: CASSPVGGVGGELFF.

J is TRBJ2-1 and V is TRBV2; 9 nucleotides match TRBD2. The CDR3 totals 16 residues. CDR1 and CDR2 from the germline V gene are SNHLY and FYNNEI. The junction had 13 bases not matched to a gene; V was cut back by 6 bases and J by 7 bases. CDR3 bases: TGTGCCAGCAGCCCCCCGGGCGGGAGGGCCGGGAATGAGCAGTTCTTC. This encodes CASSPPGGRAGNEQFF.

The chain has TRBV5-1 and TRBJ2-1, with 10 bases aligning to TRBD2. The germline V gene encodes CDR1 SGHRS and CDR2 YFSETQ. The CDR3 length is 19 residues. Trimming removed 2 bases from V and 8 bases from J; junction bases left unmatched: 19. The DNA for the CDR3 is TGCGCCAGCAGCTTAGGTCTAGCGGGAGTTTCTGTAAGGTATCATGAGCAGTTCTTC. As protein: CASSLGLAGVSVRYHEQFF.

The rearrangement links TRBV9 to TRBJ2-7; a weak D match, TRBD2 (6 bases). The germline CDR1 and CDR2 sequences are SGDLS and YYNGEE. Trimming stripped 4 bases from V and 5 bases from J, with 22 bases between. The CDR3 is 16 residues long. The CDR3 loop reads CASSQIGRTGGDEQYF. The CDR3 nucleotides are TGTGCCAGCAGCCAAATTGGACGTACTGGAGGGGACGAGCAGTACTTC.

The V gene is TRBV30, the J gene TRBJ1-2, with 9 bases aligning to TRBD1. The CDR3 contains 15 residues. In germline, CDR1 is GTSNPN, CDR2 SVGIG (reference sequence). Trimming removed 2 bases from V and 4 bases from J; junction bases left unmatched: 8. CDR3 in DNA: TGTGCCTGGAGTTCCGGGACAGGGAGAGGCTATGGCTACACCTTC. Amino acid sequence: CAWSSGTGRGYGYTF. The full variable domain, completed using reference TRBV30 and TRBJ1-2, is SQTIHQWPATLVQPVGSPLSLECTVEGTSNPNLYWYRQAAGRGLQLLFYSVGIGQISSEVPQNLSASRPQDRQFILSSKKLLLSDSGFYLCAWSSGTGRGYGYTFGSGTRLTVV.

This clone occurred once. V usage is TRBV5-1 and J usage is TRBJ1-2; no clear D gene. Per germline, CDR1 SGHRS and CDR2 YFSETQ. V was trimmed by 3 bases and J by 9 bases, leaving 15 bases between them. CDR3 length equals 13 residues. This CDR3 is CASSSGRETSYTF. Written as DNA, the CDR3 is TGCGCCAGCAGCTCTGGGAGGGAAACCAGCTACACCTTC.

V gene TRBV6-5 combines with J gene TRBJ2-7, with TRBD2 identical over 9 bases. Germline assignment: CDR1 MNHEY and CDR2 SVGAGI. This CDR3 is 15 amino acids long. V lost 6 bases to trimming and J lost 4 bases; unmatched junction nucleotides: 10. This CDR3 reads CASRKTSGVPYEQYF. The DNA for the CDR3 is TGTGCCAGCAGGAAGACTAGCGGTGTCCCTTACGAGCAGTACTTC.

As to this clone: Other DNA sequences from this sample encode an identical CDR3 as well. The chain recombines TRBV19 with TRBJ2-3, with 10 nucleotides matching TRBD1. This CDR3 contains 18 residues. The V gene's germline CDR1 is LNHDA and CDR2 SQIVND (reference sequence). The J segment lost 2 bases and the V segment lost 0 bases, leaving 8 bases of the junction unmatched. The CDR3 protein is CASSIDGSGTGVTDTQYF. CDR3 bases: TGTGCCAGTAGTATAGACGGTTCCGGGACAGGGGTCACAGATACGCAGTATTTT. Drawing the rest from reference TRBV19 and TRBJ2-3, the complete variable domain is DGGITQSPKYLFRKEGQNVTLSCEQNLNHDAMYWYRQDPGQGLRLIYYSQIVNDFQKGDIAEGYSVSREKKESFPLTVTSAQKNPTAFYLCASSIDGSGTGVTDTQYFGPGTRLTVL.

This clone came up a few times. The chain has TRBV27 and TRBJ1-1, with 8 bases that match TRBD1. The CDR3 length is 13 residues. V gave up 6 bases and J gave up 4 bases; unmatched junction bases: 4. Per the germline V gene, CDR1 is MNHEY and CDR2 is SMNVEV (reference sequence). The CDR3: CASRDTGGTEAFF. For the CDR3, the DNA is TGTGCCAGCAGAGATACAGGGGGCACTGAAGCTTTCTTT.

The gene calls are TRBV18 and TRBJ1-2; 7 bases match TRBD1. The CDR3 consists of 14 residues. The trim removed 5 bases at V and 2 bases at J, leaving 5 bases unmatched. Looked up from germline, CDR1 is KGHSH and CDR2 is LQKENI. The CDR3 is CASSNNRGNYGYTF. CDR3 nucleotides: TGTGCCAGCTCAAATAACAGGGGAAACTATGGCTACACCTTC.

J is TRBJ2-1 and V is TRBV13; 8 bases are shared with TRBD2. Losses at the gene ends were 4 bases for V and 3 bases for J; bases not matched to a gene: 2. The CDR3 sequence is 14 residues long. Germline lookup yields CDR1 PRHDT and CDR2 FYEKMQ (reference sequence). CDR3 protein: CASSSTSVYNEQFF. CDR3 sequence (DNA): TGTGCCAGCAGCTCGACTAGCGTCTACAATGAGCAGTTCTTC.

This chain links TRBV6-1 with TRBJ2-1; TRBD2 might be the D (5 bases). Germline lookup yields CDR1 MNHNS and CDR2 SASEGT. Trimming cost V 6 bases and J 5 bases, with 11 bases left between them. This CDR3 spans 13 amino acids. CDR3 protein: CASSTRWDNEQFF. CDR3 coding DNA: TGTGCCAGCAGCACTAGGTGGGACAATGAGCAGTTCTTC.

The rearrangement joins TRBV6-5 to TRBJ2-3; D is undetermined. The CDR3 length is 12 residues. Between the trimmed V and J ends, which lost 6 bases and 6 bases, there was a span of 10 bases. CDR1 MNHEY and CDR2 SVGAGI come from the germline V gene. CDR3 in amino acids: CASSRSGDTQYF. In DNA form, the CDR3 reads TGTGCCAGCAGCCGATCGGGTGATACGCAGTATTTT.

The V gene is TRBV4-2, the J gene TRBJ2-7, with 10 bases lining up with TRBD2. CDR3 length: 19 amino acids. The V and J ends lost 4 bases and 1 base, in that order; junction bases with no gene match: 16. CDR1 is LGHNA and CDR2 is YNFKEQ in the germline V gene. The chain's CDR3 is CASSPEEASGRVLSYEQYF. The DNA for the CDR3 is TGTGCCAGCAGCCCCGAGGAGGCAAGCGGGAGGGTCCTTTCCTACGAGCAGTACTTC.

This chain joins TRBV7-2 and TRBJ1-4; 10 nucleotides align to TRBD1. The J segment lost 8 bases and the V segment lost 5 bases, leaving 14 bases of the junction unmatched. The germline CDR1 and CDR2 sequences are SGHTA and FQGNSA. This CDR3 comprises 17 residues. CDR3 nucleotides: TGTGCCAGCAGCCTCAGGTCCGTGGGACAGGGGCGCGAAAAACTGTTTTTT. Translation: CASSLRSVGQGREKLFF.